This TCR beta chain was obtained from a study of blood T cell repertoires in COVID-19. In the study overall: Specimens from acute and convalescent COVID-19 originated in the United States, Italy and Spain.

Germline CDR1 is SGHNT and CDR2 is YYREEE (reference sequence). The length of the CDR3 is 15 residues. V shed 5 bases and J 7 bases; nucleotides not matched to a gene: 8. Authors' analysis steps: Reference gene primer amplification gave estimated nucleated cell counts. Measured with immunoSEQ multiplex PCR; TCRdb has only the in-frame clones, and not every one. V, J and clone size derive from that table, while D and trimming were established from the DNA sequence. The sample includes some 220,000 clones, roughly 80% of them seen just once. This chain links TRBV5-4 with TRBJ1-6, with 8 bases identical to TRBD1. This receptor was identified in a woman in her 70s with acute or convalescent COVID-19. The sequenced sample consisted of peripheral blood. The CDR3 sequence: CASRGGDRSNSPLHF. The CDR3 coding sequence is TGTGCCAGCAGGGGCGGGGACAGGTCCAATTCACCCCTCCACTTT.